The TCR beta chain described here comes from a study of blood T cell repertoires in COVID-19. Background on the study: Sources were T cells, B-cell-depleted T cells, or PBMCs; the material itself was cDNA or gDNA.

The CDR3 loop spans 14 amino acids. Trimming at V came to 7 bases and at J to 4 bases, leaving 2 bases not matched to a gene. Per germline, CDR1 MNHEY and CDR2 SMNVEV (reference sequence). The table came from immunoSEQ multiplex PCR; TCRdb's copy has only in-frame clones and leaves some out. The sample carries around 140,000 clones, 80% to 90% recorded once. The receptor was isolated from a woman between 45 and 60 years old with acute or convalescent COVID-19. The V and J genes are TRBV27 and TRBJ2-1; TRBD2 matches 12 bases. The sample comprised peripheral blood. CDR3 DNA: TGTGCCAGCACAGGGACTAGCGGGTACAATGAGCAGTTCTTC. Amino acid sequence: CASTGTSGYNEQFF.